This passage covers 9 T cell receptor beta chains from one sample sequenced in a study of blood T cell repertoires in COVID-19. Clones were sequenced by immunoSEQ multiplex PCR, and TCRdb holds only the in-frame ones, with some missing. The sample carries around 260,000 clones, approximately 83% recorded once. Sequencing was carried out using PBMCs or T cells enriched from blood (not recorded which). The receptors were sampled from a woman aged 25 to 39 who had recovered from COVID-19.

The chain's CDR3 is CASSFRDREDSPLHF. CDR3 sequence (DNA): TGTGCCAGCAGCTTCCGGGACAGGGAGGATTCACCCCTCCACTTT. The J gene is TRBJ1-6, the V gene TRBV5-6, with TRBD1 matching over 9 bases. V shed 2 bases, J shed 8 bases, and the junction held 5 bases outside the gene matches. Per germline, CDR1 SGHDT and CDR2 YYEEEE. The CDR3 totals 15 residues.

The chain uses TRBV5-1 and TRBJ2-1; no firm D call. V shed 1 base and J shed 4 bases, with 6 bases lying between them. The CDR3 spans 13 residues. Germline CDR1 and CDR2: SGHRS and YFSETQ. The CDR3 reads CASSLNRYNEQFF. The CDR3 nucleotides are TGCGCCAGCAGCTTGAACCGGTACAATGAGCAGTTCTTC.

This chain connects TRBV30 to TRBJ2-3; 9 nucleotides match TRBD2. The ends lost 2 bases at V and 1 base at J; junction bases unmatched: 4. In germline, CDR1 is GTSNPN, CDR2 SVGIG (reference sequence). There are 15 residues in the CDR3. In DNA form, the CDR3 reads TGTGCCTGGAGTTGGTCTAGCGGGGGCACAGATACGCAGTATTTT. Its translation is CAWSWSSGGTDTQYF. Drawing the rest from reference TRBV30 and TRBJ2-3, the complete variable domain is SQTIHQWPATLVQPVGSPLSLECTVEGTSNPNLYWYRQAAGRGLQLLFYSVGIGQISSEVPQNLSASRPQDRQFILSSKKLLLSDSGFYLCAWSWSSGGTDTQYFGPGTRLTVL.

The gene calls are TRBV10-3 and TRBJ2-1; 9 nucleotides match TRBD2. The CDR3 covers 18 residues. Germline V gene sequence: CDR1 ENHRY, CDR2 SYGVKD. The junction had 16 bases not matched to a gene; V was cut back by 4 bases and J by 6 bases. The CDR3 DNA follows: TGTGCCATCAGTGGAGTCCCGACTAGCGGTTCACGGATCAATGAGCAGTTCTTC. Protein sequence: CAISGVPTSGSRINEQFF.

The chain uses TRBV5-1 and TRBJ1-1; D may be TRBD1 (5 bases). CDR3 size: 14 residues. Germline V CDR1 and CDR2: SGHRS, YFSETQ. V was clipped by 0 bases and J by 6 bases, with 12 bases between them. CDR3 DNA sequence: TGCGCCAGCAGCTTGGGATCGGGGGAACCTGAAGCTTTCTTT. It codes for CASSLGSGEPEAFF. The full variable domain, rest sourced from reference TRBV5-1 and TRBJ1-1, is KAGVTQTPRYLIKTRGQQVTLSCSPISGHRSVSWYQQTPGQGLQFLFEYFSETQRNKGNFPGRFSGRQFSNSRSEMNVSTLELGDSALYLCASSLGSGEPEAFFGQGTRLTVV.

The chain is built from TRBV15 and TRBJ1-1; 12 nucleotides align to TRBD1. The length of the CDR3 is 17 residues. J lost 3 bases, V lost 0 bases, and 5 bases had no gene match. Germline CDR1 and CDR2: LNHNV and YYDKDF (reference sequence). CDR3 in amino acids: CATSRDRGQGADTEAFF. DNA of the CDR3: TGTGCCACCAGCAGAGATCGGGGACAGGGGGCCGACACTGAAGCTTTCTTT.

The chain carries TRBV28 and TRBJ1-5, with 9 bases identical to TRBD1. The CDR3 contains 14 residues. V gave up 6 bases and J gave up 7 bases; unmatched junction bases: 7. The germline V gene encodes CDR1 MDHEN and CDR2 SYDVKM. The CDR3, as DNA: TGTGCCAGCAGGGGACAGGGTGAGAGCCAGCCCCAGCATTTT. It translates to CASRGQGESQPQHF.

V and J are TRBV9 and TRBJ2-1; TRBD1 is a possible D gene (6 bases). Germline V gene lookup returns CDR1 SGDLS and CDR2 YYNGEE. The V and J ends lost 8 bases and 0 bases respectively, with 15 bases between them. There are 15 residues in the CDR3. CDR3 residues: CASNLGGSSYNEQFF. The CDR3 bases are TGTGCCAGTAACTTAGGGGGTTCCTCCTACAATGAGCAGTTCTTC.

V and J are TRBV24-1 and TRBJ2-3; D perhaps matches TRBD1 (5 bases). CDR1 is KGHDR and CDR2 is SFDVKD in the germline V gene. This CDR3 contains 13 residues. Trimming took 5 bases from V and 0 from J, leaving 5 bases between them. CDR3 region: CATSGGSTDTQYF. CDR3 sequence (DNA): TGTGCCACCAGTGGGGGCAGCACAGATACGCAGTATTTT.